What follows are 24 T cell receptor beta chains derived from one specimen sequenced in a study of blood T cell repertoires in COVID-19 (dated by TCRdb to about 2020). Library generation was performed with the immunoSEQ multiplex PCR assay. TCRdb carries this immuneACCESS record with in-frame sequences only. Its versions omit some clonotypes, under half of them owing to an unresolved V gene in the studies checked, with the rest unexplained. The sample records 190,000 or so clones, about 81% of which are singletons. The ten largest clones represent 7.5% to 10% of the sample. Sequencing was carried out using PBMCs or T cells enriched from blood (not recorded which). The source is a man aged 40-49 years who had recovered from COVID-19.

This chain links TRBV7-3 with TRBJ2-3, with 8 bases lining up with TRBD1. This CDR3 contains 16 residues. J was trimmed by 3 bases and V by 2 bases; bases with no gene match: 7. The germline gives CDR1 SGHTA, CDR2 FQGTGA. In DNA, the CDR3 is TGTGCCAGCAGCTTATCTGGGGACAGGATAACAGATACGCAGTATTTT. This gives the protein CASSLSGDRITDTQYF. Looking up the rest from reference TRBV7-3 and TRBJ2-3 gives the full variable domain: GAGVSQTPSNKVTEKGKYVELRCDPISGHTALYWYRQSLGQGPEFLIYFQGTGAADDSGLPNDRFFAVRPEGSVSTLKIQRTERGDSAVYLCASSLSGDRITDTQYFGPGTRLTVL.

This chain joins TRBV23-1 and TRBJ2-6, with a possible D match to TRBD2 (7 bases). TRBV23-1 is sorted into the ORF group, with uncertain function. Trimming left V 0 bases short and J 0 bases short, with 21 bases between. The CDR3 runs to 21 residues. The CDR3 bases are TGCGCCAGCAGTCAATCGATCCCCACGGGGGGCAACAACTCTGGGGCCAACGTCCTGACTTTC. It yields the protein CASSQSIPTGGNNSGANVLTF.

This chain connects TRBV20-1 to TRBJ2-7; the D gene is possibly TRBD1 (6 bases). V was cut by 3 bases and J by 1 base, with 13 bases left in between. The CDR3 length is 14 residues. Germline values: CDR1 DFQATT, CDR2 SNEGSKA (reference sequence). CDR3 sequence: CSASQQGHSYEQYF. Here the CDR3 DNA reads TGCAGTGCTAGTCAGCAGGGACATTCCTACGAGCAGTACTTC.

The rearrangement joins TRBV29-1 to TRBJ1-2; 7 positions match TRBD1. This CDR3 is 12 amino acids long. Germline CDR1 SQVTM, CDR2 ANQGSEA. The junction had 10 bases not matched to a gene; V was cut back by 8 bases and J by 7 bases. CDR3 nucleotide sequence: TGCAGCTATACGGACAGGATGGCTGGCTACACCTTC. Its translation: CSYTDRMAGYTF.

This chain links TRBV27 with TRBJ1-2; 9 nucleotides agree with TRBD1. J was trimmed by 11 bases and V by 3 bases; bases with no gene match: 10. In germline, CDR1 is MNHEY, CDR2 SMNVEV (reference sequence). The CDR3 is 14 amino acids. The CDR3 region is CASSLGTGSSRYTF. CDR3 DNA: TGTGCCAGCAGTTTGGGGACAGGGTCTTCGCGGTACACCTTC.

The genes are TRBV5-5 and TRBJ1-2, with 8 bases that match TRBD1. CDR1 is SGHKS and CDR2 is YYEKEE in the germline V gene (reference sequence). The CDR3 spans 15 residues. After removal of 4 bases from V and 2 bases from J, the junction contained 7 bases not matched to a gene. This CDR3 reads CASSHVRTGNYGYTF. DNA for the CDR3: TGTGCCAGCAGCCACGTACGGACAGGGAACTATGGCTACACCTTC.

DNA for the CDR3: TGCGCCAGCAGCCAAGATGGAGGTACAGATACGCAGTATTTT. Amino acid sequence: CASSQDGGTDTQYF. The V and J genes are TRBV4-1 and TRBJ2-3; perhaps TRBD2 as D (5 bases). This CDR3 has 14 residues. CDR1 is MGHRA, CDR2 YSYEKL, per germline. V shed 0 bases and J shed 3 bases, with 7 bases lying between them.

The J gene is TRBJ2-5, the V gene TRBV9; the D gene is possibly TRBD2 (7 bases). Trimming took off 4 bases at V and 5 bases at J, with 24 bases between the two ends. There are 17 residues in the CDR3. The V gene's germline CDR1 is SGDLS and CDR2 YYNGEE. The CDR3, as DNA: TGTGCCAGCAGCACCACGGCGGGGGACCGGGGGGCGGAGACCCAGTACTTC. It codes for CASSTTAGDRGAETQYF.

The rearrangement uses TRBV27 and TRBJ2-6; the D gene is possibly TRBD1 (5 bases). This CDR3 spans 20 amino acids. Per germline, CDR1 MNHEY and CDR2 SMNVEV (reference sequence). V was shortened by 3 bases and J by 1 base, with 22 bases between the two germline ends. The CDR3 nucleotides read TGTGCCAGCAGTTTCCGACGGCAGGGTAGGGGCAGGTCTGGGGCCAACGTCCTGACTTTC. This sequence encodes CASSFRRQGRGRSGANVLTF.

This clone was counted a few times. The gene calls are TRBV3-1 (or the pseudogene TRBV3-2) and TRBJ1-5, with a tentative D call TRBD1 (5 bases). Germline CDR1 reads LGHDT; CDR2 reads YNNKEL (reference sequence). Trimming pared 1 base from V and 11 bases from J, leaving 9 bases between. CDR3 size: 12 residues. DNA of the CDR3: TGTGCCAGCAGCCAAGGGGGACTGACCCAGCATTTT. It yields the protein CASSQGGLTQHF.

The chain combines TRBV7-2 with TRBJ2-3; the D is unclear. Trimming pared 4 bases from V and 4 bases from J, leaving 15 bases between. CDR1 and CDR2 (germline): SGHTA, FQGNSA. The CDR3 runs to 15 residues. The DNA of the CDR3 is TGTGCCAGCAGCTCTGACCGTAGCCCCCCAGATACGCAGTATTTT. Translation gives CASSSDRSPPDTQYF.

This clone came up a few times. The CDR3: CASSQGQGVTNEKLFF. CDR3 nucleotide sequence: TGTGCCAGCAGCCAGGGACAGGGTGTAACTAATGAAAAACTGTTTTTT. The J gene is TRBJ1-4, the V gene TRBV7-9, with 9 bases that match TRBD1. Trimming cost V 5 bases and J 1 base; bases outside gene matches: 5. The CDR3 is made up of 16 amino acids. Germline V gene data show CDR1 as SEHNR and CDR2 as FQNEAQ (reference sequence).

This clone was recorded once. The chain employs TRBV12-5 and TRBJ1-4, with 9 bases that match TRBD1. V gave up 5 bases and J gave up 8 bases; unmatched junction bases: 9. The CDR3 loop spans 15 amino acids. Germline-derived CDR1 and CDR2 are LGHNT and FRNRAP. The CDR3 DNA reads as TGTGCTAGTGGTCTGATGACAGGGGGGGCGGAAAAACTGTTTTTT. Its protein is CASGLMTGGAEKLFF.

This clone was seen just once. The chain joins TRBV7-2 to TRBJ1-5; 10 nucleotides align to TRBD1. Germline V gene lookup returns CDR1 SGHTA and CDR2 FQGNSA. The CDR3 is 18 amino acids. Losses at the gene ends were 2 bases for V and 5 bases for J; bases not matched to a gene: 12. Here the CDR3 reads CASSLSKAWGQGHQPQHF. CDR3 sequence (DNA): TGTGCCAGCAGCTTATCGAAGGCATGGGGACAGGGGCATCAGCCCCAGCATTTT.

The genes are TRBV9 and TRBJ1-2; 7 nucleotides agree with TRBD1. V gave up 2 bases and J gave up 8 bases; unmatched junction bases: 9. The CDR3 runs 14 residues. Germline-derived CDR1 and CDR2 are SGDLS and YYNGEE. The CDR3 loop is CASSVARQGVGYTF. CDR3 nucleotide sequence: TGTGCCAGCAGCGTCGCGAGGCAGGGGGTCGGCTACACCTTC.

The V call is TRBV5-1, the J call TRBJ1-2, with TRBD1 matching over 10 bases. This CDR3 region has 14 residues. Germline loops: CDR1 SGHRS, CDR2 YFSETQ. With 6 bases clipped from V and 6 bases from J, the junction kept 8 bases outside the gene matches. Here the CDR3 reads CASTRDRGRDGYTF. The CDR3 DNA sequence: TGCGCCAGCACCAGGGACAGGGGAAGGGATGGCTACACCTTC.

The chain has TRBV4-1 and TRBJ1-1; D is unresolved. The V end was cut by 8 bases, the J end by 1 base, with 8 bases between. CDR3 length equals 12 residues. CDR1 is MGHRA, CDR2 YSYEKL, per germline. In nucleotides, the CDR3 is TGCGCCAGCCGCTCAGAGAACACTGAAGCTTTCTTT. Translated, it gives CASRSENTEAFF.

The chain uses TRBV30 and TRBJ2-3; D perhaps matches TRBD2 (7 bases). Germline CDR1 is GTSNPN and CDR2 is SVGIG (reference sequence). The V end lost 2 bases, the J end lost 8 bases, and 20 bases lay between the germline ends. CDR3 size: 15 residues. The CDR3: CAWSTKGGGLATQYF. DNA of the CDR3: TGTGCCTGGAGTACGAAAGGGGGGGGTTTAGCTACGCAGTATTTT.

In this sample, this clone turned up once. J is TRBJ2-3 and V is TRBV2; 10 bases fit TRBD2. Per germline, CDR1 SNHLY and CDR2 FYNNEI. The CDR3 is made up of 15 amino acids. Trimming cost V 7 bases and J 4 bases; bases outside gene matches: 8. For the CDR3, the DNA is TGTGCCAGCACAAGGTTAGCGGGAGGCGCAGATACGCAGTATTTT. This gives the protein CASTRLAGGADTQYF.

The J gene is TRBJ1-2, the V gene TRBV3-1 (or the pseudogene TRBV3-2); 12 nucleotides align to TRBD1. The germline gives CDR1 LGHDT, CDR2 YNNKEL (reference sequence). CDR3 length equals 16 residues. V lost 4 bases to trimming and J lost 6 bases; unmatched junction nucleotides: 9. CDR3 sequence reads: CASSLMGTGGSHGYTF. CDR3 in DNA: TGTGCCAGCAGCCTCATGGGGACAGGGGGCAGCCATGGCTACACCTTC.

The chain is built from TRBV5-6 and TRBJ1-1, with a tentative D call TRBD1 (5 bases). The CDR3 is 12 amino acids. The V end was cut by 2 bases, the J end by 4 bases, with 6 bases between. CDR1 is SGHDT and CDR2 is YYEEEE in the germline V gene. For the CDR3, the DNA is TGTGCCAGCAGCTTCCAGGGCACTGAAGCTTTCTTT. Protein sequence: CASSFQGTEAFF.

The genes are TRBV24-1 and TRBJ1-2; weak D call: TRBD1 (5 bases). The length of the CDR3 is 12 residues. Germline CDR1 reads KGHDR; CDR2 reads SFDVKD. V dropped 10 bases and J dropped 2 bases, with 10 bases sitting between them. CDR3 residues: CATSDTNYGYTF. The DNA for the CDR3 is TGTGCCACGTCGGACACAAACTATGGCTACACCTTC.

The J gene is TRBJ2-1, the V gene TRBV4-1; D might be TRBD1 (6 bases). Germline V gives CDR1 MGHRA, CDR2 YSYEKL. Trimming left V 1 base short and J 4 bases short, with 20 bases between. CDR3 size: 18 residues. Here the CDR3 reads CASSQAGTGTMSYNEQFF. The CDR3 nucleotides are TGCGCCAGCAGCCAAGCAGGGACCGGGACAATGAGTTACAATGAGCAGTTCTTC.

The chain links TRBV7-9 to TRBJ2-1, with TRBD2 as a possible D gene (5 bases). The CDR3 contains 14 residues. V was clipped by 1 base and J by 8 bases, with 12 bases between them. The germline V gene encodes CDR1 SEHNR and CDR2 FQNEAQ (reference sequence). The CDR3 sequence: CASSLVSGIHEQFF. The CDR3, as DNA: TGTGCCAGCAGCTTAGTTTCGGGGATCCATGAGCAGTTCTTC.